Below, 27 T cell receptor beta chains from the same sample are listed, as sequenced in a study of T-cell reconstitution after alpha-beta-depleted transplantation in children. TCRbeta library preparation incorporated unique molecular identifiers. Each CDR3 protein gets one entry after TCRdb re-called the PCR reads with MiXCR. This table has approximately 590,000 distinct CDR3 sequences, about 11% appearing once. Material: PBMCs from the stem cell graft donor, obtained from the stem cell graft. These receptors came from a human donor who donated a stem cell graft to a child with acute myeloid leukemia.

This clonotype was recorded at least ten times. The V call is TRBV18, the J call TRBJ2-3; no clear D gene. The V gene lost 8 bases and the J gene lost 3 bases, with 12 bases spanning the gap. The CDR3 is 13 amino acids. Germline V gene data show CDR1 as KGHSH and CDR2 as LQKENI. The CDR3 coding sequence is TGTGCCAGCAGCCCCCAGTCGACAGATACGCAGTATTTT. Amino acid sequence: CASSPQSTDTQYF.

This clonotype showed up just a few times. Germline and junction disagree at one end, which may indicate a read error. The chain couples TRBV5-1 to TRBJ2-3, with TRBD1 as a possible D gene (5 bases). The CDR3 is 15 residues long. Germline V gene data show CDR1 as SGHRS and CDR2 as YFSETQ. The DNA for the CDR3 is TGCGCCAGCAGCTTCTGGGGCCAGAACACAGAGACGCAGTATTTT. Encoded protein: CASSFWGQNTETQYF.

This clonotype was counted only a few times. The genes are TRBV30 and TRBJ2-1, with TRBD2 as a possible D gene (5 bases). V lost 2 bases and J lost 0, with 8 bases in between. The CDR3 is made up of 14 amino acids. In germline, CDR1 is GTSNPN, CDR2 SVGIG (reference sequence). CDR3 DNA sequence: TGTGCCTGGAGTCGAGGGAGCTCCTACAATGAGCAGTTCTTC. The encoded protein is CAWSRGSSYNEQFF.

This clonotype was recorded a few times. The V call is TRBV20-1, the J call TRBJ2-3; maybe TRBD2 (5 bases). Trimming left V 2 bases short and J 9 bases short, with 15 bases between. This CDR3 comprises 13 residues. Per the germline V gene, CDR1 is DFQATT and CDR2 is SNEGSKA (reference sequence). The CDR3 bases are TGCAGTGCTAGAATATCCCAACTAGAGACGCAGTATTTT. It codes for CSARISQLETQYF.

This clonotype showed up many times. V is TRBV7-9 and J is TRBJ2-7; D is perhaps TRBD1 (5 bases). Germline CDR1 SEHNR, CDR2 FQNEAQ (reference sequence). The V gene lost 1 base and the J gene lost 3 bases, with 16 bases spanning the gap. The CDR3 totals 16 residues. Written as DNA, the CDR3 is TGTGCCAGCAGCTTAGTAGAGGTAGACAGCAACTACGAGCAGTACTTC. This gives the protein CASSLVEVDSNYEQYF.

In DNA form, the CDR3 reads TGTGCCAGCAGCGTCAGCAGGGGGTCCTACAATGAGCAGTTCTTC. Protein product: CASSVSRGSYNEQFF. The genes are TRBV7-2 and TRBJ2-1; 7 bases fit TRBD1. This CDR3 contains 15 residues. Germline CDR1 and CDR2: SGHTA and FQGNSA. V trimming: 5 bases; J trimming: 1 base; junction bases outside the gene matches: 5.

This clonotype appeared a few times. The chain couples TRBV20-1 to TRBJ2-2, with D hard to call. The CDR3 covers 18 residues. The V end lost 0 bases, the J end lost 0 bases, and 17 bases lay between the germline ends. Germline values: CDR1 DFQATT, CDR2 SNEGSKA (reference sequence). CDR3 residues: CSARETRTVRANTGELFF. DNA for the CDR3: TGCAGTGCTAGAGAGACCCGGACGGTGCGAGCGAACACCGGGGAGCTGTTTTTT.

This clonotype has only a few counts. This chain uses TRBV30 with TRBJ2-2, with D maybe TRBD2 (5 bases). There are 13 residues in the CDR3. Per germline, CDR1 GTSNPN and CDR2 SVGIG (reference sequence). V was pared by 3 bases and J by 10 bases, with 15 bases between. The CDR3: CAWRWRAREELFF. The CDR3 nucleotides are TGTGCCTGGAGGTGGCGGGCCCGAGAGGAGCTGTTTTTT.

This clonotype was counted ten times or more. This chain joins TRBV7-3 and TRBJ2-6; D is unresolved. Per the germline V gene, CDR1 is SGHTA and CDR2 is FQGTGA. V was clipped by 2 bases and J by 0 bases, with 8 bases between them. The CDR3 has 16 amino acids. The CDR3 sequence: CASSLGSASGANVLTF. The CDR3 nucleotides read TGTGCCAGCAGCTTAGGCTCCGCCTCTGGGGCCAACGTCCTGACTTTC.

This clonotype was counted many times. V usage is TRBV4-2 and J usage is TRBJ2-3; TRBD1 might be the D (5 bases). There are 15 residues in the CDR3. Germline assignment: CDR1 LGHNA and CDR2 YNFKEQ. V dropped 1 base and J dropped 0 bases, with 8 bases sitting between them. The CDR3: CASSQGGGSTDTQYF. In DNA form, the CDR3 reads TGTGCCAGCAGCCAAGGGGGCGGTAGCACAGATACGCAGTATTTT.

V and J are TRBV10-3 and TRBJ1-2; 11 nucleotides align to TRBD1. CDR3 size: 12 residues. Trimming cost V 7 bases and J 8 bases; bases outside gene matches: 3. Germline CDR1 is ENHRY and CDR2 is SYGVKD. In DNA form, the CDR3 reads TGTGCCATCAATGGACAGGGGGCCGGCTACACCTTC. Its translation is CAINGQGAGYTF.

The rearrangement links TRBV20-1 to TRBJ2-3; D perhaps matches TRBD2 (6 bases). Germline V CDR1 and CDR2: DFQATT, SNEGSKA (reference sequence). V was cut by 2 bases and J by 6 bases, with 18 bases left in between. The length of the CDR3 is 15 residues. DNA of the CDR3: TGCAGTGCTAGAACGCCCGGGACTCCCCGCGATACGCAGTATTTT. Translating it yields CSARTPGTPRDTQYF.

This clonotype has a handful of counts. The chain links TRBV20-1 to TRBJ1-5; TRBD1 matches at 8 bases. Trimming took 0 bases from V and 11 from J; bases not matched to a gene: 15. Germline V gene sequence: CDR1 DFQATT, CDR2 SNEGSKA (reference sequence). This CDR3 spans 16 amino acids. The DNA of the CDR3 is TGCAGTGCTAGAGATCCGCCAGGGGGCCCCCTAGGGTCCCAGCATTTT. This codes for CSARDPPGGPLGSQHF.

This clonotype was counted ten times or more. The V gene is TRBV20-1, the J gene TRBJ2-7; 11 bases match TRBD2. Per germline, CDR1 DFQATT and CDR2 SNEGSKA (reference sequence). Trimming removed 5 bases from V and 3 bases from J; junction bases left unmatched: 3. The CDR3 covers 13 residues. The CDR3 DNA reads as TGCAGTGCTTCCGGACTAGCGGGCTACGAGCAGTACTTC. Protein product: CSASGLAGYEQYF.

This clonotype was observed a handful of times. V gene TRBV4-3 combines with J gene TRBJ2-3; the D gene is possibly TRBD2 (5 bases). CDR1 and CDR2 from the germline V gene are LGHNA and YSLEER. The CDR3 is made up of 17 amino acids. The V end lost 1 base, the J end lost 2 bases, and 16 bases lay between the germline ends. The CDR3 loop is CASSQGPAQRNTDTQYF. The CDR3 region has the DNA TGCGCCAGCAGCCAAGGCCCCGCCCAGCGGAACACAGATACGCAGTATTTT.

This clonotype has at least ten counts. The V gene is TRBV20-1, the J gene TRBJ2-7; 8 bases line up with TRBD1. CDR1 is DFQATT and CDR2 is SNEGSKA in the germline V gene (reference sequence). The junction had 12 bases not matched to a gene; V was cut back by 5 bases and J by 6 bases. There are 14 residues in the CDR3. As DNA, the CDR3 is TGCAGTGCTTCCACTGGACAGGGAAGGCTCGAGCAGTACTTC. Translated, it gives CSASTGQGRLEQYF.

In this sample, this clonotype turned up many times. V is TRBV3-1 and J is TRBJ2-3; the D is unclear. Germline assignment: CDR1 LGHDT and CDR2 YNNKEL (reference sequence). Trimming left V 0 bases short and J 3 bases short, with 7 bases between. The length of the CDR3 is 14 residues. CDR3 nucleotides: TGTGCCAGCAGCCAAGATTCCGCAACAGATACGCAGTATTTT. Translating gives CASSQDSATDTQYF.

This clonotype turned up a few times. The V call is TRBV6-5, the J call TRBJ1-2; 7 bases fit TRBD1. This CDR3 region has 14 residues. Germline loops: CDR1 MNHEY, CDR2 SVGAGI. Trimming removed 2 bases from V and 8 bases from J; junction bases left unmatched: 8. The CDR3 nucleotides read TGTGCCAGCAGTTACGACGGACAGGAGGACGGCTACACCTTC. The encoded protein is CASSYDGQEDGYTF.

This chain links TRBV24-1 with TRBJ2-1, with 8 bases that match TRBD1. The V gene's germline CDR1 is KGHDR and CDR2 SFDVKD. The CDR3 has 14 amino acids. J gave up 7 bases and V 3 bases, and 4 bases lay outside the gene matches. The CDR3 loop reads CATSDIDRGNEQFF. DNA of the CDR3: TGTGCCACCAGTGATATAGACAGGGGTAATGAGCAGTTCTTC.

This clonotype was seen once. V gene TRBV2 combines with J gene TRBJ2-7; D gene uncertain. From germline, CDR1 is SNHLY and CDR2 FYNNEI. V was shortened by 0 bases and J by 7 bases, with 10 bases between the two germline ends. This CDR3 has 13 residues. The CDR3 DNA sequence: TGTGCCAGCAGTGAAGCGACTCGGTGGGAGCAGTACTTC. Its protein is CASSEATRWEQYF.

This chain uses TRBV9 with TRBJ2-3; 8 nucleotides line up with TRBD2. Germline values: CDR1 SGDLS, CDR2 YYNGEE. Losses at the gene ends were 4 bases for V and 3 bases for J; bases not matched to a gene: 13. There are 17 residues in the CDR3. The CDR3, as DNA: TGTGCCAGCAGCCAAACCCCCCTGGCGGGAGGTACAGATACGCAGTATTTT. Its protein is CASSQTPLAGGTDTQYF.

The CDR3 reads CASSLARGQGVRQETQYF. In DNA form, the CDR3 reads TGTGCCAGCAGTTTAGCGCGGGGACAGGGGGTGCGACAAGAGACCCAGTACTTC. The rearrangement joins TRBV12-3 or TRBV12-4 to TRBJ2-5; 11 bases are a match to TRBD1. The CDR3 runs 18 residues. The V gene end was trimmed by 0 bases and the J gene end by 2 bases; junction bases not matched to a gene: 8.

This chain uses TRBV7-3 with TRBJ2-3; TRBD1 matches at 7 bases. CDR3 length equals 15 residues. Looked up from germline, CDR1 is SGHTA and CDR2 is FQGTGA. V was pared by 2 bases and J by 3 bases, with 5 bases of the junction left unmatched. This CDR3 reads CASSLSSTGTDTQYF. CDR3 DNA: TGTGCCAGCAGCTTATCCTCGACAGGGACAGATACGCAGTATTTT.

A word on this clonotype: A read error is possible here, since a much larger clone lies one base away. The chain recombines TRBV7-2 with TRBJ2-7, with 10 bases matching TRBD2. J gave up 1 base and V 7 bases, and 7 bases lay outside the gene matches. The germline CDR1 and CDR2 sequences are SGHTA and FQGNSA. The CDR3 covers 15 residues. DNA of the CDR3: TGTGCCAGCATCCCGTCTAGCGGGAGTTCCTACGAGCAGTACTTC. Amino acid sequence: CASIPSSGSSYEQYF.

This clonotype turned up a few times. The chain has TRBV5-1 and TRBJ2-5; D remains ambiguous. Per the germline V gene, CDR1 is SGHRS and CDR2 is YFSETQ. The CDR3 loop spans 13 amino acids. Trimming left V 5 bases short and J 1 base short, with 9 bases between. In nucleotides, the CDR3 is TGCGCCAGCAGTGTGGCTCTCCAAGAGACCCAGTACTTC. The encoded protein is CASSVALQETQYF.

This clonotype appeared many times. The chain carries TRBV3-1 and TRBJ2-4, with D possibly being TRBD2 (6 bases). The CDR3 has 13 amino acids. V was clipped by 4 bases and J by 9 bases, with 13 bases between them. Germline CDR1 and CDR2: LGHDT and YNNKEL (reference sequence). In DNA, the CDR3 is TGTGCCAGCAGCCCATCTAGCGTGGCCATTCAGTACTTC. This gives the protein CASSPSSVAIQYF.

This clonotype has at least ten counts. V is TRBV12-3 or TRBV12-4 and J is TRBJ2-7, with D maybe TRBD2 (5 bases). Trimming removed 8 bases from V and 4 bases from J, with 18 bases in between. The CDR3 spans 14 residues. This chain's CDR3 is CASAAGRLIYEQYF. The DNA for the CDR3 is TGTGCCAGCGCAGCAGGTAGACTAATATACGAGCAGTACTTC.